The clone carrying this T cell receptor (beta chain) was recorded a few times. Its antigen is still unknown. Using its own MiXCR run on the reads, TCRdb lists one record per CDR3 protein. The sample records 650,000 to 900,000 distinct CDR3 sequences, approximately 32% being singletons. V was clipped by 2 bases and J by 9 bases, with 20 bases between them. The CDR3 runs to 15 residues. From germline, CDR1 is MNHNS and CDR2 SASEGT. The data stem from a study of T cell repertoires in cytomegalovirus infection. The chain recombines TRBV6-1 with TRBJ2-7; D is possibly TRBD1 or TRBD2 (6 bases each). This sequence was found in a human donor in good health (CMV status not recorded). Some clones in this sample may be carry-over from other donors' samples. The sequenced sample was cultured CD8+ T cells from PBMCs, obtained from culture after CMV antigen stimulation. The CDR3 reads CASSERTGAPRGQYF. CDR3 coding DNA: TGTGCCAGCAGTGAACGAACGGGGGCCCCTAGGGGGCAGTACTTC.